This is a list of T cell receptor beta chains from one sample in a study of a mutant IDH1 vaccine in newly diagnosed glioma. Only in-frame clones appear in the TCRdb table, and some are missing; sequencing was by immunoSEQ multiplex PCR. The sample lists about 88,000 clones; 82% were seen once. Sequenced here: PBMCs, sampled from a glioma patient treated with radiotherapy, temozolomide or both. All receptors derive from a man aged 35 to 55 with glioma. Some clones in this sample may be carry-over from other donors' samples. Each CDR3 is given with its conserved first and last residue. The order of the fields is V gene, clone size, CDR3 protein. Clone size is not always given. Where it is, it says once, few, many or a class for expanded clones.

v_call: TRBV6-5; clone_size: few; cdr3_aa: CASSYDFSGELFF
v_call: TRBV5-4; clone_size: NA; cdr3_aa: CASSLGQGAIQETQYF
v_call: TRBV6-6; clone_size: NA; cdr3_aa: CASTNLGGANTGELFF
v_call: TRBV10-1; clone_size: NA; cdr3_aa: CASSPSGGLRGSYNEQFF
v_call: TRBV5-6; clone_size: NA; cdr3_aa: CASSYRVEAFF
v_call: TRBV6-6; clone_size: NA; cdr3_aa: CASSLGQNYGYTF
v_call: TRBV7-9; clone_size: few; cdr3_aa: CASSLDLQGSTDTQYF
v_call: TRBV12-5; clone_size: NA; cdr3_aa: CASVGDNPYEQYF
v_call: TRBV2; clone_size: NA; cdr3_aa: CASTSTGRSTDTQYF
v_call: TRBV6-5; clone_size: NA; cdr3_aa: CASTSGVTTEAFF
v_call: TRBV14; clone_size: NA; cdr3_aa: CASSLFIGQGRNTEAFF
v_call: TRBV10-2; clone_size: NA; cdr3_aa: CASSRLAGGGYEQYF
v_call: TRBV19; clone_size: once; cdr3_aa: CASSVGTANNQPQHF
v_call: TRBV5-1; clone_size: NA; cdr3_aa: CASSLDPGQGAGGYTF
v_call: TRBV5-4; clone_size: once; cdr3_aa: CASSGQGYEQFF
v_call: TRBV12-5; clone_size: NA; cdr3_aa: CASGLGGTGELFF
v_call: TRBV4-1; clone_size: NA; cdr3_aa: CASSQGPDSYEQYF
v_call: TRBV5-1; clone_size: NA; cdr3_aa: CASSLPNRGGDTEAFF
v_call: TRBV5-4; clone_size: NA; cdr3_aa: CASSLVWGSNTEAFF